The 32 T cell receptor beta chains in this list originate from one sample, sequenced in a study of beta chain features in type 1 diabetes. Reverse transcribing all isolated RNA meant expressed TCRB transcripts were sequenced. This table comes from immunoSEQ multiplex PCR, and its TCRdb copy is limited to in-frame clones, with some not included. The data contain 600,000 to 650,000 clones, less than 20% of them singletons. Sequenced: naive CD4+ T cells from blood. Source of these receptors: a young man in good health.

J is TRBJ1-4 and V is TRBV25-1, with TRBD1 matching over 9 bases. Germline CDR1 reads MGHDK; CDR2 reads SYGVNS. The CDR3 covers 14 residues. V lost 6 bases and J lost 5; bases outside the gene matches: 4. CDR3 in DNA: TGTGCCAGCAGGCGGGGGACAGGGAATGAAAAACTGTTTTTT. This codes for CASRRGTGNEKLFF.

This clone has just a few counts. This sample also contains other DNA sequences that code for the same CDR3. V usage is TRBV18 and J usage is TRBJ2-7; D is unclear. The CDR3 totals 12 residues. V was pared by 2 bases and J by 3 bases, with 5 bases between. The germline CDR1 and CDR2 sequences are KGHSH and LQKENI. The CDR3 nucleotides read TGTGCCAGCTCACCAAAGGGCTACGAGCAGTACTTC. Translation gives CASSPKGYEQYF.

This clone appeared a few times. V is TRBV7-9 and J is TRBJ1-1, with D perhaps matching TRBD1 (6 bases). Germline CDR1 SEHNR, CDR2 FQNEAQ (reference sequence). V was shortened by 5 bases and J by 2 bases, with 15 bases between the two germline ends. This CDR3 is 15 amino acids long. Written as DNA, the CDR3 is TGTGCCAGCAGCGCTACCGGGACACCTAACACTGAAGCTTTCTTT. This codes for CASSATGTPNTEAFF. Full variable domain (rest looked up from reference TRBV7-9 and TRBJ1-1): DTGVSQNPRHKITKRGQNVTFRCDPISEHNRLYWYRQTLGQGPEFLTYFQNEAQLEKSRLLSDRFSAERPKGSFSTLEIQRTEQGDSAMYLCASSATGTPNTEAFFGQGTRLTVV.

The V call is TRBV18, the J call TRBJ2-1; no reliable D call. The CDR3 runs 14 residues. Germline CDR1 and CDR2: KGHSH and LQKENI. V was trimmed by 6 bases and J by 3 bases, leaving 12 bases between them. In DNA form, the CDR3 reads TGTGCCAGCTCCCCCATGCCCCTCTACAATGAGCAGTTCTTC. Protein product: CASSPMPLYNEQFF.

This chain links TRBV5-1 with TRBJ2-7; D not certain. The CDR3 contains 10 residues. Between the trimmed V and J ends, which lost 1 base and 5 bases, there was a span of 1 base. Germline V CDR1 and CDR2: SGHRS, YFSETQ. The CDR3 here is CASSLHEQYF. The CDR3 DNA follows: TGCGCCAGCAGCTTGCACGAGCAGTACTTC.

This clone was detected only a few times. V and J are TRBV7-3 and TRBJ2-1; D may be TRBD2 (6 bases). The length of the CDR3 is 16 residues. Germline loops: CDR1 SGHTA, CDR2 FQGTGA. V was pared by 5 bases and J by 4 bases, with 18 bases between. In DNA form, the CDR3 reads TGTGCCAGCAGCAGAACGGGTCCTAGCGCATACAATGAGCAGTTCTTC. This sequence encodes CASSRTGPSAYNEQFF.

This clone was picked up a small number of times. The V and J genes are TRBV9 and TRBJ2-5; D remains unclear. The CDR3 totals 10 residues. Trimming took 8 bases from V and 1 from J, leaving 3 bases between them. The germline V gene has CDR1 SGDLS and CDR2 YYNGEE. The CDR3 region is CARIQETQYF. The DNA for the CDR3 is TGTGCCAGAATCCAAGAGACCCAGTACTTC.

This clone was counted between two and nine times. The chain couples TRBV5-4 to TRBJ2-2; D unclear. CDR3 length: 15 residues. V lost 0 bases to trimming and J lost 4 bases, with 10 bases between them. Per germline, CDR1 SGHNT and CDR2 YYREEE (reference sequence). CDR3 region: CASSLGQEITGELFF. The CDR3 nucleotides read TGTGCCAGCAGCTTGGGGCAGGAAATCACCGGGGAGCTGTTTTTT. Full variable domain (remainder filled in from reference TRBV5-4 and TRBJ2-2): ETGVTQSPTHLIKTRGQQVTLRCSSQSGHNTVSWYQQALGQGPQFIFQYYREEENGRGNFPPRFSGLQFPNYSSELNVNALELDDSALYLCASSLGQEITGELFFGEGSRLTVL.

In its sample, this clone was seen once. The V gene is TRBV7-9, the J gene TRBJ1-4; weak D call: TRBD1 (6 bases). Germline-derived CDR1 and CDR2 are SEHNR and FQNEAQ (reference sequence). CDR3 length equals 16 residues. The V end was cut by 4 bases, the J end by 9 bases, with 21 bases between. CDR3 nucleotide sequence: TGTGCCAGCAGCTCCCTACTGACAGGTCAGGTCAAAAAACTGTTTTTT. Amino acid sequence: CASSSLLTGQVKKLFF.

The J gene is TRBJ2-3, the V gene TRBV28, with D unresolved. CDR1 is MDHEN and CDR2 is SYDVKM in the germline V gene. The CDR3 contains 16 residues. With 5 bases removed from V and 0 bases from J, the gap between germline ends came to 15 bases. In DNA, the CDR3 is TGTGCCAGCAGTGCCGCCCAGGTCCCCAGCACAGATACGCAGTATTTT. It specifies CASSAAQVPSTDTQYF.

The chain carries TRBV28 and TRBJ2-3; D call uncertain. V lost 2 bases and J lost 2, with 11 bases in between. Germline CDR1 and CDR2: MDHEN and SYDVKM. CDR3 length: 15 amino acids. The chain's CDR3 is CASSLISSSTDTQYF. As DNA, the CDR3 is TGTGCCAGCAGTTTAATCAGTAGTTCCACAGATACGCAGTATTTT.

Only a few counts were recorded for this clone. The CDR3 DNA reads as TGTGCCAGCAGTATCTTTGGGACAGCCTCTGGAAACACCATATATTTT. Amino acid sequence: CASSIFGTASGNTIYF. The rearrangement uses TRBV6-6 and TRBJ1-3; 7 bases are shared with TRBD1. J lost 0 bases, V lost 5 bases, and 7 bases had no gene match. CDR1 is MNHNY, CDR2 SVGAGI, per germline (reference sequence). The CDR3 extends over 16 amino acids.

J is TRBJ1-1 and V is TRBV29-1; TRBD1 aligns across 8 bases. Germline lookup yields CDR1 SQVTM and CDR2 ANQGSEA. This CDR3 is built from 11 residues. The junction had 0 bases not matched to a gene; V was cut back by 5 bases and J by 4 bases. The CDR3 DNA sequence: TGCAGCGTTCAGGGGGCCACTGAAGCTTTCTTT. It is translated as CSVQGATEAFF. Looking up the rest from reference TRBV29-1 and TRBJ1-1 gives the full variable domain: SAVISQKPSRDICQRGTSLTIQCQVDSQVTMMFWYRQQPGQSLTLIATANQGSEATYESGFVIDKFPISRPNLTFSTLTVSNMSPEDSSIYLCSVQGATEAFFGQGTRLTVV.

The chain employs TRBV28 and TRBJ2-2; D is perhaps TRBD1 or TRBD2 (5 bases each). CDR1 MDHEN and CDR2 SYDVKM come from the germline V gene. This CDR3 has 15 residues. Deletions cut 5 bases from V and 8 bases from J, with 18 bases between. The CDR3 nucleotides read TGTGCCAGCAGTCTAGGGACGCTGGGACCGGGGGAGCTGTTTTTT. The encoded protein is CASSLGTLGPGELFF.

The genes are TRBV14 and TRBJ1-2; D unresolved. The CDR3 is 15 amino acids. The V gene lost 1 base and the J gene lost 4 bases, with 13 bases spanning the gap. The V gene's germline CDR1 is SGHDN and CDR2 FVKESK. The CDR3 DNA reads TGTGCCAGCAGCCAAGGGACCAGTCACGGCTATGGCTACACCTTC. It is translated as CASSQGTSHGYGYTF.

The J gene is TRBJ1-2, the V gene TRBV7-3; 7 nucleotides match TRBD1. The CDR3 sequence is 15 residues long. The V and J ends lost 6 bases and 0 bases, in that order; junction bases with no gene match: 7. The germline CDR1 and CDR2 sequences are SGHTA and FQGTGA. The CDR3, as DNA: TGTGCCAGCAGACTAGGACAGGCAGCTAACTATGGCTACACCTTC. It specifies CASRLGQAANYGYTF.

This clone has a handful of counts. The genes are TRBV7-9 and TRBJ1-4; D gene uncertain. The germline V gene encodes CDR1 SEHNR and CDR2 FQNEAQ (reference sequence). With 1 base removed from V and 12 bases from J, the gap between germline ends came to 24 bases. The CDR3 is 17 amino acids. CDR3 protein: CASSLVDLRATTWELFF. The CDR3 nucleotides read TGTGCCAGCAGCTTAGTTGATCTCCGGGCCACAACTTGGGAACTGTTTTTT.

This clone was detected a few times. The chain carries TRBV5-4 and TRBJ1-1; D is uncertain. Per the germline V gene, CDR1 is SGHNT and CDR2 is YYREEE (reference sequence). V lost 4 bases, J lost 2 bases, and 6 bases lay in between. The CDR3 extends over 12 amino acids. In DNA, the CDR3 is TGTGCCAGCAGCATCGGCAACACTGAAGCTTTCTTT. Residues: CASSIGNTEAFF.

This rearrangement joins TRBV5-8 to TRBJ2-1; no definite D call. The germline V and J ends were trimmed by 4 bases and 9 bases, with 11 bases remaining between them. Germline CDR1 and CDR2: SGHTS and YDEGEE. CDR3 length equals 12 residues. The CDR3: CASSRARIEQFF. The CDR3 DNA follows: TGTGCCAGCAGCCGGGCAAGGATTGAGCAGTTCTTC.

V is TRBV5-6 and J is TRBJ1-2, with TRBD1 as a possible D gene (6 bases). Between the trimmed V and J ends, which lost 0 bases and 2 bases, there was a span of 8 bases. The V gene's germline CDR1 is SGHDT and CDR2 YYEEEE. The CDR3 sequence is 14 residues long. CDR3 amino acids: CASSLDRANYGYTF. In DNA, the CDR3 is TGTGCCAGCAGCTTGGACAGGGCCAACTATGGCTACACCTTC.

The chain employs TRBV12-2 and TRBJ2-3; TRBD2, the table's D call, lacks a check against the DNA. TRBV12-2 is assigned pseudogene status. This CDR3 contains 17 residues. The CDR3 nucleotides read TGTGCAAGTCTATTGGGTTCGGGGGGCGGGAGTACAGATACGCAGTATTTT. Encoded protein: CASLLGSGGGSTDTQYF.

The V gene is TRBV9, the J gene TRBJ2-1, with 10 nucleotides matching TRBD2. CDR3 length: 15 amino acids. Germline CDR1 is SGDLS and CDR2 is YYNGEE. With 4 bases clipped from V and 8 bases from J, the junction kept 9 bases outside the gene matches. The CDR3 nucleotides are TGTGCCAGCAGCCTCATAGCGGGAGGTCCCGATGAGCAGTTCTTC. This translates into CASSLIAGGPDEQFF.

The chain is built from TRBV15 and TRBJ2-3; D remains unclear. V lost 2 bases to trimming and J lost 1 base, with 10 bases between them. The CDR3 length is 15 residues. The germline gives CDR1 LNHNV, CDR2 YYDKDF (reference sequence). The CDR3 reads CATSRWGRGTDTQYF. The CDR3 bases are TGTGCCACCAGCAGATGGGGTCGTGGCACAGATACGCAGTATTTT. The variable domain in full, with the rest retrieved from reference TRBV15 and TRBJ2-3, is DAMVIQNPRYQVTQFGKPVTLSCSQTLNHNVMYWYQQKSSQAPKLLFHYYDKDFNNEADTPDNFQSRRPNTSFCFLDIRSPGLGDTAMYLCATSRWGRGTDTQYFGPGTRLTVL.

This chain links TRBV9 with TRBJ1-2, with no clear D. Germline values: CDR1 SGDLS, CDR2 YYNGEE. Trimming stripped 0 bases from V and 8 bases from J, with 11 bases between. The length of the CDR3 is 13 residues. The CDR3 DNA is TGTGCCAGCAGCGTAGCGGCGGGAGGCGGCTACACCTTC. As protein: CASSVAAGGGYTF.

The table lists this clone with a few counts. The V call is TRBV6-6, the J call TRBJ2-7; D is undetermined. The V gene lost 4 bases and the J gene lost 4 bases, with 17 bases spanning the gap. Germline-derived CDR1 and CDR2 are MNHNY and SVGAGI (reference sequence). The CDR3 runs 15 residues. The DNA for the CDR3 is TGTGCCAGCAGTTGGCTTGGAGATGGCACGTACGAGCAGTACTTC. This encodes CASSWLGDGTYEQYF.

This clone was detected only a few times. The CDR3 here is CAISGLTQGYNEQFF. The CDR3 bases are TGTGCCATCAGTGGTCTCACTCAGGGATACAATGAGCAGTTCTTC. The chain has TRBV10-3 and TRBJ2-1, with a weak D call TRBD1 (5 bases). The V and J ends lost 4 bases and 4 bases respectively, with 14 bases between them. CDR1 is ENHRY, CDR2 SYGVKD, per germline. The CDR3 length is 15 residues.

There are a few counts of this clone. The chain employs TRBV7-3 and TRBJ1-1; D not resolved. CDR3 length: 13 amino acids. With 5 bases removed from V and 1 base from J, the gap between germline ends came to 8 bases. The V gene's germline CDR1 is SGHTA and CDR2 FQGTGA. The CDR3 loop is CASSNAGNTEAFF. The CDR3 DNA reads TGTGCCAGCAGCAACGCAGGGAACACTGAAGCTTTCTTT. The complete variable domain, with remaining parts taken from reference TRBV7-3 and TRBJ1-1, reads GAGVSQTPSNKVTEKGKYVELRCDPISGHTALYWYRQSLGQGPEFLIYFQGTGAADDSGLPNDRFFAVRPEGSVSTLKIQRTERGDSAVYLCASSNAGNTEAFFGQGTRLTVV.

The chain has TRBV25-1 and TRBJ1-6, with no clear D. V lost 4 bases and J lost 8, with 6 bases in between. This CDR3 has 12 residues. Germline V gives CDR1 MGHDK, CDR2 SYGVNS. CDR3 amino acids: CASSGSHSPLHF. The CDR3 nucleotides read TGTGCCAGCAGTGGTAGTCATTCACCCCTCCACTTT.

This clone turned up a few times. J is TRBJ1-2 and V is TRBV6-5, with 10 bases matching TRBD1. Germline CDR1 is MNHEY and CDR2 is SVGAGI. The CDR3 has 15 residues. With V trimmed by 4 bases and J by 8 bases, 10 bases remained unmatched. The CDR3 DNA sequence: TGTGCCAGCAGTTCCCGGGACAGGGGAACTTGGGGCTACACCTTC. Amino acid sequence: CASSSRDRGTWGYTF.

This clone was seen at least ten times. CDR3 loop: CASSYPPWGETQYF. In DNA form, the CDR3 reads TGTGCCAGCAGTTACCCACCCTGGGGGGAGACCCAGTACTTC. The V and J genes are TRBV6-6 and TRBJ2-5, with D perhaps matching TRBD1 or TRBD2 (5 bases each). Germline assignment: CDR1 MNHNY and CDR2 SVGAGI (reference sequence). Trimming removed 2 bases from V and 5 bases from J, with 12 bases in between. The CDR3 sequence is 14 residues long.

In its sample, this clone was seen a few times. The gene calls are TRBV7-2 and TRBJ1-5, with D possibly matching TRBD1 (6 bases). The length of the CDR3 is 15 residues. From germline, CDR1 is SGHTA and CDR2 FQGNSA. V was trimmed by 0 bases and J by 5 bases, leaving 11 bases between them. The CDR3 coding sequence is TGTGCCAGCAGCTTAGCAACAGGGTTAGATCAGCCCCAGCATTTT. It yields the protein CASSLATGLDQPQHF.

The chain recombines TRBV7-2 with TRBJ2-7; 15 bases fit TRBD2. The CDR3 spans 15 residues. Trimming removed 5 bases from V and 3 bases from J; junction bases left unmatched: 2. Germline CDR1 and CDR2: SGHTA and FQGNSA. The CDR3 nucleotides are TGTGCCAGCAGCAGGACTAGCGGGGGGGTCTACGAGCAGTACTTC. Protein: CASSRTSGGVYEQYF.